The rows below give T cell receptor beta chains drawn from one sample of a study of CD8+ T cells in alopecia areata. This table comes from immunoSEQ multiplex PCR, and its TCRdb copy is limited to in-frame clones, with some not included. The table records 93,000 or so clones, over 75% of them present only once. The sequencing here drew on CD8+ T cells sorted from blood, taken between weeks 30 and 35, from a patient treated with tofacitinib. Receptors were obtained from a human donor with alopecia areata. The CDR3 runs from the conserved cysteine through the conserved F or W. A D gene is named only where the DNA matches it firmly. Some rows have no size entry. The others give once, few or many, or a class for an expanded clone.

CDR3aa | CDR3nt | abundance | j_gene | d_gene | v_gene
CAWSVPWQTYEQYF | TGTGCCTGGAGTGTACCTTGGCAGACCTACGAGCAGTACTTC | NA | TRBJ2-7 | NA | TRBV30
CSVESPSEQYF | TGCAGCGTTGAATCGCCAAGTGAGCAGTACTTC | NA | TRBJ2-7 | NA | TRBV29-1
CASSFEVSYEQYF | TGCGCCAGCAGCTTCGAAGTTTCCTACGAGCAGTACTTC | once | TRBJ2-7 | NA | TRBV5-1
CASREINLGGTEAFF | TGTGCCAGCAGGGAAATCAACCTCGGGGGCACTGAAGCTTTCTTT | NA | TRBJ1-1 | NA | TRBV6-1
CAWSLAERASHEQYF | TGTGCCTGGTCGCTCGCAGAGAGGGCTTCCCACGAGCAGTACTTC | NA | TRBJ2-7 | NA | TRBV30
CASSQPGQGTDTQYF | TGCGCCAGCAGTCAACCGGGACAGGGCACAGATACGCAGTATTTT | few | TRBJ2-3 | TRBD1 | TRBV23-1
CASSSGQGAYEQYF | TGCGCCAGCAGCTCGGGACAGGGGGCCTACGAGCAGTACTTC | NA | TRBJ2-7 | TRBD1 | TRBV5-1
CASIGPTGSNYGYTF | TGTGCCAGCATAGGTCCGACAGGGTCTAACTATGGCTACACCTTC | NA | TRBJ1-2 | TRBD1 | TRBV27
CAISGDGTYEQYF | TGTGCCATCAGTGGGGACGGAACCTACGAGCAGTACTTC | NA | TRBJ2-7 | NA | TRBV6-5
CASSPAGGPGEQYF | TGCGCCAGCAGCCCAGCGGGAGGGCCGGGTGAGCAGTACTTC | once | TRBJ2-7 | TRBD2 | TRBV4-1
CASSLLGSNTEAFF | TGTGCCAGCAGCTTGCTGGGGTCAAACACTGAAGCTTTCTTT | NA | TRBJ1-1 | NA | TRBV5-5
CASSRTGTGRTEAFF | TGTGCCAGCAGCAGAACCGGGACAGGGCGGACTGAAGCTTTCTTT | NA | TRBJ1-1 | TRBD1 | TRBV13
CSVEQGSGANVLTF | TGCAGCGTTGAACAGGGGTCTGGGGCCAACGTCCTGACTTTC | once | TRBJ2-6 | NA | TRBV29-1
CSVETRGGYTF | TGCAGCGTTGAAACCCGTGGGGGCTACACCTTC | NA | TRBJ1-2 | NA | TRBV29-1
CASSSQRNEQFF | TGTGCCAGCAGTTCTCAGAGAAATGAGCAGTTCTTC | NA | TRBJ2-1 | NA | TRBV27
CASSLAAQAITEAFF | TGTGCCAGCAGCTTAGCCGCGCAGGCTATCACTGAAGCTTTCTTT | NA | TRBJ1-1 | NA | TRBV7-9
CASSLLGQNTEAFF | TGTGCCAGCAGTTTACTAGGACAGAACACTGAAGCTTTCTTT | NA | TRBJ1-1 | NA | TRBV27
CASSGLDSPNEQYF | TGTGCCAGCAGCGGCCTCGACAGTCCGAACGAGCAGTACTTC | few | TRBJ2-7 | NA | TRBV21-1
CASSVHISTDTQYF | TGTGCCAGCAGTGTCCATATCAGCACAGATACGCAGTATTTT | NA | TRBJ2-3 | NA | TRBV6-1
CASLGPVSGREAFF | TGTGCCAGCTTAGGACCAGTCTCAGGACGTGAAGCTTTCTTT | NA | TRBJ1-1 | NA | TRBV5-6
CASSERGANYGYTF | TGTGCCAGCAGTGAACGAGGAGCTAACTATGGCTACACCTTC | NA | TRBJ1-2 | NA | TRBV25-1
CASSLVPQGVMYEQYF | TGCGCCAGCAGCTTGGTTCCCCAGGGGGTTATGTACGAGCAGTACTTC | NA | TRBJ2-7 | TRBD1 | TRBV5-1
CASSHPEDSEAFF | TGTGCCAGCTCACATCCGGAGGATTCTGAAGCTTTCTTT | once | TRBJ1-1 | NA | TRBV18
CASSIRSSEKLFF | TGTGCCAGTAGTATTCGGTCAAGCGAAAAACTGTTTTTT | NA | TRBJ1-4 | NA | TRBV19
CASSPRGGHSTGELFF | TGTGCCAGCAGCCCCAGGGGGGGGCACAGCACCGGGGAGCTGTTTTTT | NA | TRBJ2-2 | NA | TRBV7-9
CASRPNLNGELFF | TGTGCCAGCAGGCCTAATCTTAACGGGGAGCTGTTTTTT | NA | TRBJ2-2 | NA | TRBV27
CASSPKLATSTDTQYF | TGCGCCAGCAGCCCCAAACTAGCGACTAGCACAGATACGCAGTATTTT | NA | TRBJ2-3 | TRBD2 | TRBV5-1
CASSIMSSYNEQFF | TGCGCCAGCAGCATAATGAGCTCCTACAATGAGCAGTTCTTC | NA | TRBJ2-1 | NA | TRBV4-1
CASSLDHGNQPQHF | TGTGCCAGCAGCTTAGATCATGGCAATCAGCCCCAGCATTTT | NA | TRBJ1-5 | NA | TRBV11-2
CASREPGTGYDEQFF | TGTGCCAGCAGGGAACCCGGGACAGGGTACGATGAGCAGTTCTTC | NA | TRBJ2-1 | TRBD1 | TRBV6-5
CSVEGVGALGSGANVLTF | TGCAGCGTTGAGGGTGTGGGGGCTTTAGGGTCTGGGGCCAACGTCCTGACTTTC | once | TRBJ2-6 | NA | TRBV29-1
CASSLSGTGGFNEQFF | TGTGCCAGCAGTCTCTCCGGGACAGGGGGCTTCAATGAGCAGTTCTTC | few | TRBJ2-1 | TRBD1 | TRBV27
CASSLNGAVYEQYF | TGTGCCAGCAGCTTAAACGGGGCGGTCTACGAGCAGTACTTC | NA | TRBJ2-7 | NA | TRBV11-1
CASSFRSAGRDEQYF | TGCGCCAGCAGCTTCCGGTCAGCGGGGAGGGACGAGCAGTACTTC | NA | TRBJ2-7 | TRBD2 | TRBV5-1
CASSSRGFDTQYF | TGTGCCAGCAGCTCCAGGGGGTTCGATACGCAGTATTTT | few | TRBJ2-3 | TRBD1 | TRBV5-6
CSVDRGSYNEQFF | TGCAGCGTGGACAGGGGCTCCTACAATGAGCAGTTCTTC | NA | TRBJ2-1 | TRBD1 | TRBV29-1
CAWSTYRGRSMDDTEAFF | TGTGCCTGGAGTACTTACAGGGGGCGAAGCATGGATGACACTGAAGCTTTCTTT | NA | TRBJ1-1 | TRBD1 | TRBV30
CASSLTEVEQYF | TGTGCCAGCAGCTTAACAGAGGTCGAGCAGTACTTC | few | TRBJ2-7 | NA | TRBV7-9
CASSATGGDTEAFF | TGTGCCAGCAGTGCAACAGGGGGAGACACTGAAGCTTTCTTT | NA | TRBJ1-1 | TRBD1 | TRBV6-1
CASSITGTVRDTQYF | TGTGCCAGTAGTATAACGGGGACAGTCCGAGATACGCAGTATTTT | NA | TRBJ2-3 | TRBD1 | TRBV19
CASSQDAEETEAFF | TGTGCCAGCAGCCAAGATGCGGAGGAAACTGAAGCTTTCTTT | once | TRBJ1-1 | NA | TRBV14
CSVQTEGDSLKNIQYF | TGCAGCGTTCAGACGGAGGGGGACAGCCTCAAAAACATTCAGTACTTC | NA | TRBJ2-4 | NA | TRBV29-1
CSVVENTGELFF | TGCAGCGTTGTGGAAAACACCGGGGAGCTGTTTTTT | few | TRBJ2-2 | NA | TRBV29-1
CASSDGLAAYNEQFF | TGTGCCAGCAGTGACGGACTAGCAGCTTACAATGAGCAGTTCTTC | NA | TRBJ2-1 | TRBD2 | TRBV6-1
CASSQEIGGNTEAFF | TGCGCCAGCAGCCAAGAAATAGGGGGAAACACTGAAGCTTTCTTT | once | TRBJ1-1 | NA | TRBV4-1
CASSVRSFEQAYEQYF | TGTGCCAGCAGTGTAAGGTCCTTTGAACAAGCCTACGAGCAGTACTTC | NA | TRBJ2-7 | NA | TRBV6-1
CSVEATVDEQFF | TGCAGCGTTGAGGCTACGGTCGATGAGCAGTTCTTC | NA | TRBJ2-1 | NA | TRBV29-1
CASEDYNEQFF | TGTGCCAGTGAGGACTACAATGAGCAGTTCTTC | NA | TRBJ2-1 | NA | TRBV19
CAWSALLTGELFF | TGTGCCTGGAGTGCACTGCTGACCGGGGAGCTGTTTTTT | NA | TRBJ2-2 | NA | TRBV30
CASFLGLAGGSGELFF | TGTGCCAGCTTCCTCGGGCTAGCGGGAGGGTCCGGGGAGCTGTTTTTT | once | TRBJ2-2 | TRBD2 | TRBV7-6